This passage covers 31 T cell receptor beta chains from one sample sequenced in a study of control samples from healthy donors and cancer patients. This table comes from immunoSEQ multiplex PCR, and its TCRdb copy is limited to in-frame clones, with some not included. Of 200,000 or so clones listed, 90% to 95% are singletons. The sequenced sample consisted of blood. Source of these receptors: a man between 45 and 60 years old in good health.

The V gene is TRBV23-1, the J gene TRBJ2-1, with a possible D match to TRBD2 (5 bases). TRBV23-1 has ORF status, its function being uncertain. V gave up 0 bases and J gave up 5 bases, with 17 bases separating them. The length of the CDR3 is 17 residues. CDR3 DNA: TGCGCCAGCAGTCAATCCCCCGGGGTTAATTTGAACAATGAGCAGTTCTTC. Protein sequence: CASSQSPGVNLNNEQFF.

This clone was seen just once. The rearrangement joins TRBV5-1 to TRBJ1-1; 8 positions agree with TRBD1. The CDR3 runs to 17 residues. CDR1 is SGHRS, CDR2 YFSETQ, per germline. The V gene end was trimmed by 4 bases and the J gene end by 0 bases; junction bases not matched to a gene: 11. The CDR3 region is CASSLGGTGVMNTEAFF. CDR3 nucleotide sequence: TGCGCCAGCAGCCTGGGGGGGACAGGAGTAATGAACACTGAAGCTTTCTTT.

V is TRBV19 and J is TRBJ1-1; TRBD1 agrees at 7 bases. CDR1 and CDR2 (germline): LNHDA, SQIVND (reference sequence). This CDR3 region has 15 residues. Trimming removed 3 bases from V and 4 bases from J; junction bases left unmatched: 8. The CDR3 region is CASSIGDRDATEAFF. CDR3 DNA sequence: TGTGCCAGTAGTATTGGCGACAGGGACGCCACTGAAGCTTTCTTT.

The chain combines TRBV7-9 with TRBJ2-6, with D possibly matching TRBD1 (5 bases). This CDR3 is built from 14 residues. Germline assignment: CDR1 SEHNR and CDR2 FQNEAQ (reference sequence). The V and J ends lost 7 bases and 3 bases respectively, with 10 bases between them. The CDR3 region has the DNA TGTGCCAGCATCCATGACAGTGGGGCCAACGTCCTGACTTTC. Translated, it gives CASIHDSGANVLTF.

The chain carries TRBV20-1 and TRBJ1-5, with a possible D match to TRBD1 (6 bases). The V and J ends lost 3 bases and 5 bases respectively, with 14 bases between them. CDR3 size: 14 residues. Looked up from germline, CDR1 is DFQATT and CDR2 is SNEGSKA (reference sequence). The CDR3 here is CSASSNRVDQPQHF. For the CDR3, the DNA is TGCAGTGCTAGTTCCAACAGGGTAGATCAGCCCCAGCATTTT.

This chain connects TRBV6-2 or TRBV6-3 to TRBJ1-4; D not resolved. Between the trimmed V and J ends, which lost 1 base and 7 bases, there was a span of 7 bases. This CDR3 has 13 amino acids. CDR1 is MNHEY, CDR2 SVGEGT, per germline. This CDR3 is CASSYLVGEKLFF. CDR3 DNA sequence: TGTGCCAGCAGTTACTTGGTCGGTGAAAAACTGTTTTTT.

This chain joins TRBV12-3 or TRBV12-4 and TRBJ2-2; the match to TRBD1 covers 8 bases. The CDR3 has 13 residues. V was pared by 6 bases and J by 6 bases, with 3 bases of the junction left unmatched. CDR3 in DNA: TGTGCCAGCAGCACGACAGGGGCCGGGGAGCTGTTTTTT. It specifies CASSTTGAGELFF.

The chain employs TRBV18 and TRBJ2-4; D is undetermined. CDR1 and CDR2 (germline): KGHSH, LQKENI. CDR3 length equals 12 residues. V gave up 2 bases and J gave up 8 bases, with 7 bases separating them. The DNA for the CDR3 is TGTGCCAGCTCACCATCGGAAGACATTCAGTACTTC. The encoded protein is CASSPSEDIQYF. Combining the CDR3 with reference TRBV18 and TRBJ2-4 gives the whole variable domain NAGVMQNPRHLVRRRGQEARLRCSPMKGHSHVYWYRQLPEEGLKFMVYLQKENIIDESGMPKERFSAEFPKEGPSILRIQQVVRGDSAAYFCASSPSEDIQYFGAGTRLSVL.

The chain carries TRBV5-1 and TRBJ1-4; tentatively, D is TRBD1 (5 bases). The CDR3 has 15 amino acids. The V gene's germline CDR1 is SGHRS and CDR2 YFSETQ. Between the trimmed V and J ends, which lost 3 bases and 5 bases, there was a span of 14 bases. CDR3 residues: CASSYDGTGNEKLFF. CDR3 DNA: TGCGCCAGCAGCTACGACGGGACGGGGAATGAAAAACTGTTTTTT.

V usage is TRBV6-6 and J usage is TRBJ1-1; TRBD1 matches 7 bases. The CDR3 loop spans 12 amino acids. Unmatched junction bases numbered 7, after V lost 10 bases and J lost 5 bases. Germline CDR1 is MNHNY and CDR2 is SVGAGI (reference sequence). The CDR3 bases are TGTGCCACCAGACAGGGAAGGACTGAAGCTTTCTTT. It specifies CATRQGRTEAFF.

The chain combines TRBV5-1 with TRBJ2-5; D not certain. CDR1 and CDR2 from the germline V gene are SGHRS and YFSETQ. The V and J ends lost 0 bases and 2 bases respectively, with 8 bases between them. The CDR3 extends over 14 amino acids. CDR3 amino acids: CASSLAQTQETQYF. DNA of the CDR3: TGCGCCAGCAGCTTGGCCCAGACACAAGAGACCCAGTACTTC.

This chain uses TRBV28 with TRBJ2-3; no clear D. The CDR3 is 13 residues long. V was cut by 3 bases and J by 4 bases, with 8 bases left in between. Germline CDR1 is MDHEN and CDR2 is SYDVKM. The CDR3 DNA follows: TGTGCCAGCAGTTTCCCTAGTGCAGATACGCAGTATTTT. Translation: CASSFPSADTQYF.

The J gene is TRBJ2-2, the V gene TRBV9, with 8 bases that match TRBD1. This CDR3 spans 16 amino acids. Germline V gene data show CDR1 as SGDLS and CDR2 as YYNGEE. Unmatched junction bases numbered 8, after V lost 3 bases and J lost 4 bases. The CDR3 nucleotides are TGTGCCAGCAGCGCGAGCAGGGGGCAGAGCACCGGGGAGCTGTTTTTT. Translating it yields CASSASRGQSTGELFF.

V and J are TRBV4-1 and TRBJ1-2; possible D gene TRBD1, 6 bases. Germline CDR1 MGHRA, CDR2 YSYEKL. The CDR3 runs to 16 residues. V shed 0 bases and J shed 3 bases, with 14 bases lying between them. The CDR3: CASSQEAQQGYYGYTF. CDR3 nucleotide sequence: TGCGCCAGCAGCCAAGAGGCCCAACAGGGATACTATGGCTACACCTTC.

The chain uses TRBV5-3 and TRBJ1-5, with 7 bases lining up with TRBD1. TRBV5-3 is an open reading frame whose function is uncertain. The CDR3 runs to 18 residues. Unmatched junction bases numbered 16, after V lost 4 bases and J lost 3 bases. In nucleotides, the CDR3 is TGTGCCAGAAGCCGAAGGGGGCAGGGGAGTCGCTTCAATCAGCCCCAGCATTTT. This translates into CARSRRGQGSRFNQPQHF.

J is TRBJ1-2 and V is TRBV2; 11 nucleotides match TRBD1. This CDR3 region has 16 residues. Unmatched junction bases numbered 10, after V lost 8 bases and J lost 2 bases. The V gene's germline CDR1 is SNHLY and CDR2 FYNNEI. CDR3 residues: CASGGGQGVENYGYTF. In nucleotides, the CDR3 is TGTGCCAGCGGAGGGGGACAGGGGGTTGAAAACTATGGCTACACCTTC.

CDR3 sequence reads: CASSESGGGYTF. CDR3 coding DNA: TGTGCCAGCAGTGAAAGCGGGGGTGGCTACACCTTC. This sequence joins TRBV2 and TRBJ1-2; perhaps TRBD1 as D (5 bases). The CDR3 length is 12 residues. Per the germline V gene, CDR1 is SNHLY and CDR2 is FYNNEI. The germline V and J ends were trimmed by 2 bases and 7 bases, with 8 bases remaining between them.

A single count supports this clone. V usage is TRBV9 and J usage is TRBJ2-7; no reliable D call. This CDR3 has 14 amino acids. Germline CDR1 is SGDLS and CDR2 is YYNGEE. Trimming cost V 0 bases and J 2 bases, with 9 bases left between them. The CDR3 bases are TGTGCCAGCAGCGTAGGGACCCTAGCCTACGAGCAGTACTTC. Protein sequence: CASSVGTLAYEQYF.

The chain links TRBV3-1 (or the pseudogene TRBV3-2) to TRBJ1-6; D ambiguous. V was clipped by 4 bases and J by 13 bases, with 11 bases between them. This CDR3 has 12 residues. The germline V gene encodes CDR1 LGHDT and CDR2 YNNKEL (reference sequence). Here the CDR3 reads CASSLQLAPLHF. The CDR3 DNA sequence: TGTGCCAGCAGCCTACAATTGGCGCCCCTCCACTTT.

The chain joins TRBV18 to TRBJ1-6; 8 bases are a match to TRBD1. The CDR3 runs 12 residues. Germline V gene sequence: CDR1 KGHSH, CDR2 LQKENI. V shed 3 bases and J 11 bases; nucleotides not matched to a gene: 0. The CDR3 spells CASSPGQAPLHF. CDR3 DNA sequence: TGTGCCAGCTCACCGGGACAGGCACCCCTCCACTTT.

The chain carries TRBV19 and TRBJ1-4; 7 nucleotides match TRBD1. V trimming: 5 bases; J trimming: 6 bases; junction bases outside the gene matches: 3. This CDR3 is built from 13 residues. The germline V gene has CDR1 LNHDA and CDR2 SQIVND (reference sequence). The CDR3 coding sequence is TGTGCCAGTAGTGTCCAGGGGGATGAAAAACTGTTTTTT. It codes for CASSVQGDEKLFF.

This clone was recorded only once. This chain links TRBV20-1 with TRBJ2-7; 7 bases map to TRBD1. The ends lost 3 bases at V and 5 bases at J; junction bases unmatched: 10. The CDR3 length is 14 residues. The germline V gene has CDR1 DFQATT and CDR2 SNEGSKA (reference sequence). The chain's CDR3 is CSASKGAVDHEQYF. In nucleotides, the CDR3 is TGCAGTGCTAGTAAGGGGGCGGTGGATCACGAGCAGTACTTC.

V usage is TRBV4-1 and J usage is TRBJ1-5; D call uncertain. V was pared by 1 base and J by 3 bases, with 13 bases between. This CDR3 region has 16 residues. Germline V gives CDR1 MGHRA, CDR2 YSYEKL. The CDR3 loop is CASSQGQITNNQPQHF. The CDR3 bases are TGCGCCAGCAGCCAAGGCCAAATCACTAACAATCAGCCCCAGCATTTT.

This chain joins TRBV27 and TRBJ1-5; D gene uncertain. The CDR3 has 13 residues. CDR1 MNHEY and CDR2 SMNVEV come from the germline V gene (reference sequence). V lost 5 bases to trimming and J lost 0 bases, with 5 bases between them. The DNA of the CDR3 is TGTGCCAGCAGTCTAATTAGCAATCAGCCCCAGCATTTT. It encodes CASSLISNQPQHF.

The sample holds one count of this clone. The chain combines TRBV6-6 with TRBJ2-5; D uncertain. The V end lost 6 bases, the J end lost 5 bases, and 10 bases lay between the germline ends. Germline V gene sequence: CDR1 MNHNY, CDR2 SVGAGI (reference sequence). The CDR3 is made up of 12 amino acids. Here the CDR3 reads CASSSGWETQYF. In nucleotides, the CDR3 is TGTGCCAGCAGCTCCGGGTGGGAGACCCAGTACTTC.

In nucleotides, the CDR3 is TGTGCCAGCAGTTATTCGGCAGGGAATCAGCCCCAGCATTTT. Encoded protein: CASSYSAGNQPQHF. The V gene is TRBV6-5, the J gene TRBJ1-5; D is possibly TRBD1 (5 bases). Germline V lookup: CDR1 MNHEY, CDR2 SVGAGI. The CDR3 covers 14 residues. V shed 3 bases and J shed 4 bases, with 10 bases lying between them.

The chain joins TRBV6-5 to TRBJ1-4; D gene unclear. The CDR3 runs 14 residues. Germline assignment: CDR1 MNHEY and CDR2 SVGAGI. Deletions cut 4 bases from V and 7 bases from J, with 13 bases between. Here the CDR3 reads CASSLSMAGEKLFF. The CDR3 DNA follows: TGTGCCAGCAGTTTGAGTATGGCAGGTGAAAAACTGTTTTTT.

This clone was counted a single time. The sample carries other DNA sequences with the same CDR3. The CDR3 protein is CASSGGESTDTQYF. The DNA for the CDR3 is TGCGCCAGCAGCGGGGGGGAGAGCACAGATACGCAGTATTTT. The V call is TRBV5-1, the J call TRBJ2-3, with 7 bases matching TRBD2. The V segment lost 4 bases and the J segment 0 bases; nucleotides outside the gene matches: 2. The CDR3 is 14 amino acids. Per germline, CDR1 SGHRS and CDR2 YFSETQ.

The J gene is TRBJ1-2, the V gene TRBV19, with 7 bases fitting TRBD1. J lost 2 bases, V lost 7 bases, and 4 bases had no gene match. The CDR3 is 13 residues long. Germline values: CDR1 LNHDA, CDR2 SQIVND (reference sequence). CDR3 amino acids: CASTTQGNYGYTF. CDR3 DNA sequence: TGTGCCAGTACCACACAGGGGAACTATGGCTACACCTTC.

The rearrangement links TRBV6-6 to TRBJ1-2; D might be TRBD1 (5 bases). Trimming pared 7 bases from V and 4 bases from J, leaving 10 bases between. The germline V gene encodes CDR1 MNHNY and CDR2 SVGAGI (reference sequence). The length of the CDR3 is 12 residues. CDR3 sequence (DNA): TGTGCCAGCACCTTAGACAGCTATGGCTACACCTTC. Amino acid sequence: CASTLDSYGYTF.

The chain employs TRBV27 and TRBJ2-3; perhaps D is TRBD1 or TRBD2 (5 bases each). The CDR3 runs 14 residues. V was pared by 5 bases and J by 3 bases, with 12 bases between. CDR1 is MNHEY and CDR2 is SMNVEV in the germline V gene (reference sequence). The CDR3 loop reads CASSRGVRTDTQYF. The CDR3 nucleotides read TGTGCCAGCAGTAGAGGGGTCCGAACAGATACGCAGTATTTT.